One TCR beta chain is described in this entry. These data come from a study of blood T cell repertoires in COVID-19. This table comes from immunoSEQ multiplex PCR, and its TCRdb copy is limited to in-frame clones, with some not included. The sample yields around 29,000 clones, 75% to 90% seen once. The CDR3 spans 16 residues. CDR1 SGHRS and CDR2 YFSETQ come from the germline V gene. The V gene lost 4 bases and the J gene lost 2 bases, with 15 bases spanning the gap. The source of this sequence is a woman of 80 years or more with COVID-19, enrolled during active disease. The chain has TRBV5-1 and TRBJ1-4, with TRBD1 as a possible D gene (5 bases). The sequencing input was peripheral blood. CDR3 region: CASSPNAQGTNEKLFF. The DNA of the CDR3 is TGCGCCAGCAGCCCTAATGCCCAGGGTACTAATGAAAAACTGTTTTTT.